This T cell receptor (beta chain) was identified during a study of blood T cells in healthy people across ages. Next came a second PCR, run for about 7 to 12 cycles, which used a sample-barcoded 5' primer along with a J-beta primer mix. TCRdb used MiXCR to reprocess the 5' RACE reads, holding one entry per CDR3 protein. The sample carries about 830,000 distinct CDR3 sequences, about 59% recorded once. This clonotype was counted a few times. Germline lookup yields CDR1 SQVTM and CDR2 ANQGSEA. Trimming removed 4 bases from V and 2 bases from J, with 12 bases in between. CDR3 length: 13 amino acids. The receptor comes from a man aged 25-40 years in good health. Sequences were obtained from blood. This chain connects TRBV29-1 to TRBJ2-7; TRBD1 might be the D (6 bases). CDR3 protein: CSVVWQGTYEQYF. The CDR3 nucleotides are TGCAGCGTTGTGTGGCAGGGGACCTACGAGCAGTACTTC.